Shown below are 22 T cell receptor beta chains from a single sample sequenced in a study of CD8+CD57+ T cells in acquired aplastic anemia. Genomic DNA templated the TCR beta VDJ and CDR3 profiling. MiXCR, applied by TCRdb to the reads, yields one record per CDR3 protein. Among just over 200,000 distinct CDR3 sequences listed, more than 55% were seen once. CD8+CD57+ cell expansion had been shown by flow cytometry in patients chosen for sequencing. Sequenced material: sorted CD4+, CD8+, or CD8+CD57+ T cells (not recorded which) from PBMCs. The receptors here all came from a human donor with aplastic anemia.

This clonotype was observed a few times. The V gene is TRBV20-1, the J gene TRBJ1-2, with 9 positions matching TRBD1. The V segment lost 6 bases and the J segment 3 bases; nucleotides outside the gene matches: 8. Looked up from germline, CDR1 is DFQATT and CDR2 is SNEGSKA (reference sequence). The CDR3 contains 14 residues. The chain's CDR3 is CSAQDRGRDYGYTF. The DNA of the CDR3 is TGCAGTGCGCAGGACAGGGGTCGGGACTATGGCTACACCTTC.

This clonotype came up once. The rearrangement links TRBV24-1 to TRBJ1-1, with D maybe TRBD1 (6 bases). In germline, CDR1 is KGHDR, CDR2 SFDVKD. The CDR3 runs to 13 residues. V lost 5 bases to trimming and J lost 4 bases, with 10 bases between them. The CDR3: CATSGVGATEAFF. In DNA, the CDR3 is TGTGCCACCAGTGGCGTGGGGGCCACTGAAGCTTTCTTT.

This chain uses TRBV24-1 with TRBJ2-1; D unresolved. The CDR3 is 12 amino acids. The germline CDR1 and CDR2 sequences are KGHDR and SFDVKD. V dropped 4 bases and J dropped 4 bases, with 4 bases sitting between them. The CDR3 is CATSDSYNEQFF. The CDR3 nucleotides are TGTGCCACCAGTGACTCTTACAATGAGCAGTTCTTC.

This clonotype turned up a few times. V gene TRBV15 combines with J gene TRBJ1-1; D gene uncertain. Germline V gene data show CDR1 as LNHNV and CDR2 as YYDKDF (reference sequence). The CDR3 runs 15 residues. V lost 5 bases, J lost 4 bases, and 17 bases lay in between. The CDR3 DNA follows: TGTGCCACCAGCTCCCTCGTGGGTTTTTCCACTGAAGCTTTCTTT. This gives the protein CATSSLVGFSTEAFF.

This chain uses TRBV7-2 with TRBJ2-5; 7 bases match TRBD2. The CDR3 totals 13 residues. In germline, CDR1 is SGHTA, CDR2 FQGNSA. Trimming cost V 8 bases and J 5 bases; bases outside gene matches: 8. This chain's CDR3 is CASAGRRGETQYF. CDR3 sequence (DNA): TGTGCCAGCGCCGGACGGCGGGGGGAGACCCAGTACTTC.

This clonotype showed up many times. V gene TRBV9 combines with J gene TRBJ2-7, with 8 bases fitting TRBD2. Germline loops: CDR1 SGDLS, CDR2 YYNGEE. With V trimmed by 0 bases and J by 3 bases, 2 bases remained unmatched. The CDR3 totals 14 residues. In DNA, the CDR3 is TGTGCCAGCAGCGTAGCGAGCGGGGGCTACGAGCAGTACTTC. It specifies CASSVASGGYEQYF.

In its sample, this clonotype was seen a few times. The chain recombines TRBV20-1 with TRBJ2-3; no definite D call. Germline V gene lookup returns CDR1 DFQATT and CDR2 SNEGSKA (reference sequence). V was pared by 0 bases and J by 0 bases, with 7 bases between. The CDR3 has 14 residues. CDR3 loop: CSARDPQSTDTQYF. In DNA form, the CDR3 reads TGCAGTGCTAGAGATCCCCAGAGCACAGATACGCAGTATTTT.

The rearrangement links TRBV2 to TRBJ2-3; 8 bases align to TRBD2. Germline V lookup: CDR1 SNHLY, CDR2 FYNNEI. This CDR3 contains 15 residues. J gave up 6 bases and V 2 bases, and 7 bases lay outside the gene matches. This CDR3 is CASSERGGGGDTQYF. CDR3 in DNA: TGTGCCAGCAGTGAACGGGGGGGGGGCGGCGATACGCAGTATTTT.

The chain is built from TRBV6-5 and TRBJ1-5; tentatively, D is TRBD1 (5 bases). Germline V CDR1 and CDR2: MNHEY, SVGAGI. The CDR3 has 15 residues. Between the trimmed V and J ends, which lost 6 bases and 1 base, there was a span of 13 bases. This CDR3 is CASSPGRTSNQPQHF. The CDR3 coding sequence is TGTGCCAGCAGCCCGGGACGGACGAGCAATCAGCCCCAGCATTTT.

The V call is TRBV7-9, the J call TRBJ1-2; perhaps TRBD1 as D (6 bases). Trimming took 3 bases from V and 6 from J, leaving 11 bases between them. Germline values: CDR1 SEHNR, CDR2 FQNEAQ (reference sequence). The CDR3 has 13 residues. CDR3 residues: CASSLGPGDGYTF. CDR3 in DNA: TGTGCCAGCAGCTTGGGCCCAGGGGATGGCTACACCTTC.

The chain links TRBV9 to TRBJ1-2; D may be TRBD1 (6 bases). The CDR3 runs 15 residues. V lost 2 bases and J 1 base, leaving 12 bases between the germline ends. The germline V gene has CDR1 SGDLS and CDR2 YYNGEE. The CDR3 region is CASSVDSYINYGYTF. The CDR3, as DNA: TGTGCCAGCAGCGTGGACAGCTACATTAACTATGGCTACACCTTC.

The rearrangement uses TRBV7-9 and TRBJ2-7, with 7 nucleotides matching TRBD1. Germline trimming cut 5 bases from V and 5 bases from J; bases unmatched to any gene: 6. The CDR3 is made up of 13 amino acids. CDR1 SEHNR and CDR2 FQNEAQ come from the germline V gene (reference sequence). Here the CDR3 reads CASSKTGFNEQYF. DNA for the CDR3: TGTGCCAGCAGCAAGACAGGGTTCAACGAGCAGTACTTC.

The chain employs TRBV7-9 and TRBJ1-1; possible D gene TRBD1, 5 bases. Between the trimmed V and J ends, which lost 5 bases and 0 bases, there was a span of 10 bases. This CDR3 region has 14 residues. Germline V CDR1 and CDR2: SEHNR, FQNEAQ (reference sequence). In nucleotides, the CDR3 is TGTGCCAGCAGCCCGACAGAAATGAACACTGAAGCTTTCTTT. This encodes CASSPTEMNTEAFF.

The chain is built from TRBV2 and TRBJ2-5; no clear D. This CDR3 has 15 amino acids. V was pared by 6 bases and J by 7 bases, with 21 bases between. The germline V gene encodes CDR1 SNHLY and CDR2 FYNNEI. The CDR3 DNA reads TGTGCCAGCAGACGGGCGGAAGGGCCTCCGGGGACCCAGTACTTC. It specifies CASRRAEGPPGTQYF.

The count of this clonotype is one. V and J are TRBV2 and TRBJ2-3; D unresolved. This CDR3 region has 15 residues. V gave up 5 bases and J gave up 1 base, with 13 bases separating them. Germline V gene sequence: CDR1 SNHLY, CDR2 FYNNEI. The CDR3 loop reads CASSTGPGGTDTQYF. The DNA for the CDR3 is TGTGCCAGCAGTACCGGGCCTGGGGGCACAGATACGCAGTATTTT.

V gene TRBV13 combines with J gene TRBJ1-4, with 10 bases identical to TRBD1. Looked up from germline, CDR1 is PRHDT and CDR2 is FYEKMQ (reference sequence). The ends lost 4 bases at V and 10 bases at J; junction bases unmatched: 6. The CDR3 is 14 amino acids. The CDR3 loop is CASSYGTGDVKLFF. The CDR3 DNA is TGTGCCAGCAGCTATGGGACAGGGGATGTAAAACTGTTTTTT. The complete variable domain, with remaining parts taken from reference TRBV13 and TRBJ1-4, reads AAGVIQSPRHLIKEKRETATLKCYPIPRHDTVYWYQQGPGQDPQFLISFYEKMQSDKGSIPDRFSAQQFSDYHSELNMSSLELGDSALYFCASSYGTGDVKLFFGSGTQLSVL.

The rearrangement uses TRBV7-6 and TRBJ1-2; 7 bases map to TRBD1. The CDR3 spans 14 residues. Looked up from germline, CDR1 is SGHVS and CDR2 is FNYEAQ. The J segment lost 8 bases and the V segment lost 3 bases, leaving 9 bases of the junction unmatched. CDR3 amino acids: CASSLPQGVSGYTF. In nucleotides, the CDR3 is TGTGCCAGCAGCTTGCCCCAGGGGGTGAGCGGCTACACCTTC.

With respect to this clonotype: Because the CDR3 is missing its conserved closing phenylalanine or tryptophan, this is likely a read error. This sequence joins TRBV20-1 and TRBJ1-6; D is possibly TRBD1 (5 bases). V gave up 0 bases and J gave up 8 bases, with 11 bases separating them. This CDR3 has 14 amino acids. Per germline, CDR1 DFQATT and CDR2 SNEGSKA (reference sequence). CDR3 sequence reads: CSARDPQGHSPLHS. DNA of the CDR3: TGCAGTGCTAGAGACCCTCAGGGACATTCACCCCTCCACTCT.

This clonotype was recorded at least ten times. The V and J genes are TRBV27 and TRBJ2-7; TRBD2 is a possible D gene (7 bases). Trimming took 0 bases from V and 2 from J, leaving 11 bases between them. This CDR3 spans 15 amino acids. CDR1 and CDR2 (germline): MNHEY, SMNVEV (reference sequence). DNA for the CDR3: TGTGCCAGCAGTTTATCGGGGGGGGCAACCTACGAGCAGTACTTC. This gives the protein CASSLSGGATYEQYF.

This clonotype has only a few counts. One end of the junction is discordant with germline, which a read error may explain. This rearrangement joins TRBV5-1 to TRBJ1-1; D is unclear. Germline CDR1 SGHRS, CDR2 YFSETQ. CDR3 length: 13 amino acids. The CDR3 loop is CASSLRVNTEAFF. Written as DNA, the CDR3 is TGTGCCAGCAGCTTAAGGGTGAACACTGAAGCTTTCTTT.

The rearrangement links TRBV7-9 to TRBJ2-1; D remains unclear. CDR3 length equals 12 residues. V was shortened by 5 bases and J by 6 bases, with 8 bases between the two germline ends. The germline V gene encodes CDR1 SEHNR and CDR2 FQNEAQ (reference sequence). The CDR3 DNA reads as TGTGCCAGCAGCGAAGGCGGCAATGAGCAGTTCTTC. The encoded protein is CASSEGGNEQFF.

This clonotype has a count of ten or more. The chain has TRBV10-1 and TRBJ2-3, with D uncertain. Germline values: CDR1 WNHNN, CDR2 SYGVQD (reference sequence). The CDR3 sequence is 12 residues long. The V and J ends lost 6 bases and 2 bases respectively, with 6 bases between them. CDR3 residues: CASRKLTDTQYF. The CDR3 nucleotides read TGCGCCAGCAGAAAACTCACAGATACGCAGTATTTT.